These 11 T cell receptor beta chains originate from one sample sequenced in a study of cytomegalovirus exposure and HLA in healthy donors. Sequenced by immunoSEQ multiplex PCR; TCRdb stores in-frame clones only, minus some. The sample shows about 260,000 clones, about 90% of them seen only once. The sequencing input was PBMCs. These receptors originate from a woman aged 25 to 39 in good health and CMV-seronegative.

This clone was picked up many times. This chain uses TRBV5-4 with TRBJ2-1, with TRBD1 matching over 8 bases. J gave up 7 bases and V 0 bases, and 3 bases lay outside the gene matches. The CDR3 has 14 amino acids. CDR1 is SGHNT and CDR2 is YYREEE in the germline V gene (reference sequence). The CDR3 DNA reads TGTGCCAGCAGCTTGGGGACAGGGCCTAATGAGCAGTTCTTC. It yields the protein CASSLGTGPNEQFF.

The chain couples TRBV7-9 to TRBJ2-7; 9 nucleotides align to TRBD1. Trimming removed 2 bases from V and 5 bases from J; junction bases left unmatched: 7. CDR1 is SEHNR and CDR2 is FQNEAQ in the germline V gene (reference sequence). The CDR3 covers 15 residues. CDR3 residues: CASSLTGTGSNEQYF. CDR3 bases: TGTGCCAGCAGCTTAACCGGGACAGGGTCTAACGAGCAGTACTTC.

This chain links TRBV5-1 with TRBJ1-2; 9 nucleotides line up with TRBD1. The V gene end was trimmed by 2 bases and the J gene end by 6 bases; junction bases not matched to a gene: 5. CDR3 length: 14 amino acids. Germline CDR1 SGHRS, CDR2 YFSETQ. The CDR3 here is CASSFPGQGNGYTF. In DNA form, the CDR3 reads TGCGCCAGCAGCTTTCCGGGACAGGGAAATGGCTACACCTTC. Together with reference TRBV5-1 and TRBJ1-2, the CDR3 gives the full variable domain: KAGVTQTPRYLIKTRGQQVTLSCSPISGHRSVSWYQQTPGQGLQFLFEYFSETQRNKGNFPGRFSGRQFSNSRSEMNVSTLELGDSALYLCASSFPGQGNGYTFGSGTRLTVV.

V usage is TRBV19 and J usage is TRBJ2-6; D might be TRBD2 (5 bases). This CDR3 spans 15 amino acids. Germline-derived CDR1 and CDR2 are LNHDA and SQIVND (reference sequence). Trimming pared 10 bases from V and 2 bases from J, leaving 15 bases between. CDR3 region: CATLPEGAGANVLTF. The DNA of the CDR3 is TGTGCCACCCTTCCTGAGGGTGCTGGGGCCAACGTCCTGACTTTC.

This rearrangement joins TRBV28 to TRBJ2-7; 10 positions match TRBD2. Germline CDR1 is MDHEN and CDR2 is SYDVKM. V lost 7 bases to trimming and J lost 4 bases; unmatched junction nucleotides: 4. The CDR3 consists of 13 residues. CDR3 residues: CASISGRGYEQYF. The DNA of the CDR3 is TGTGCCAGCATAAGCGGGAGGGGTTACGAGCAGTACTTC.

The chain employs TRBV5-4 and TRBJ1-2; D gene uncertain. Germline-derived CDR1 and CDR2 are SGHNT and YYREEE (reference sequence). The CDR3 is 13 amino acids. V lost 0 bases, J lost 7 bases, and 10 bases lay in between. The CDR3 nucleotides read TGTGCCAGCAGCTTGGGGCAGGCCAGTGGCTACACCTTC. Translation: CASSLGQASGYTF.

The chain is built from TRBV5-1 and TRBJ2-7, with TRBD2 matching over 8 bases. The germline V gene encodes CDR1 SGHRS and CDR2 YFSETQ. The ends lost 4 bases at V and 0 bases at J; junction bases unmatched: 3. The CDR3 runs 14 residues. CDR3 in amino acids: CASSVTSGSYEQYF. CDR3 DNA sequence: TGCGCCAGCAGCGTAACTAGCGGCTCCTACGAGCAGTACTTC.

The genes are TRBV19 and TRBJ2-7, with D unclear. There are 13 residues in the CDR3. Germline CDR1 reads LNHDA; CDR2 reads SQIVND (reference sequence). Trimming left V 6 bases short and J 0 bases short, with 9 bases between. The CDR3 coding sequence is TGTGCCAGTAGCCTGGGTCTCTCCTACGAGCAGTACTTC. Translation: CASSLGLSYEQYF.

The chain employs TRBV19 and TRBJ2-7; 13 nucleotides agree with TRBD2. The CDR3 extends over 14 amino acids. The germline gives CDR1 LNHDA, CDR2 SQIVND (reference sequence). Unmatched junction bases numbered 3, after V lost 5 bases and J lost 5 bases. CDR3 sequence (DNA): TGTGCCAGTAGTTCTGGACTAGCGGGAGACGAGCAGTACTTC. Its translation is CASSSGLAGDEQYF.

The CDR3 here is CASSQETALETQYF. The CDR3 nucleotides read TGCGCCAGCAGCCAAGAGACCGCTTTGGAGACCCAGTACTTC. The chain has TRBV4-1 and TRBJ2-5, with D hard to call. Trimming pared 0 bases from V and 5 bases from J, leaving 10 bases between. The germline V gene has CDR1 MGHRA and CDR2 YSYEKL. The CDR3 contains 14 residues.

The CDR3 region is CATSRDLGDNNEQFF. The CDR3 nucleotides read TGTGCCACCAGCAGAGATCTAGGAGATAACAATGAGCAGTTCTTC. V is TRBV15 and J is TRBJ2-1; D is unclear. V dropped 0 bases and J dropped 5 bases, with 11 bases sitting between them. Germline CDR1 is LNHNV and CDR2 is YYDKDF (reference sequence). The CDR3 consists of 15 residues.